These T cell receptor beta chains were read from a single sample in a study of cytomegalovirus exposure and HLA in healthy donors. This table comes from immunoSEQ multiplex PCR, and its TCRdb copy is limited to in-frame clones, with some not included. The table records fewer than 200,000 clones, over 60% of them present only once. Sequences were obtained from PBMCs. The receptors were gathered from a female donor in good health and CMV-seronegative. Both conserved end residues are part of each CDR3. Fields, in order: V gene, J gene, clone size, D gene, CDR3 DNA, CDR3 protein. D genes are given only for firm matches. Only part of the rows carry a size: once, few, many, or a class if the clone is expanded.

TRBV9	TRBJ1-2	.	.	TGTGCCAGCAGCGTTCATGAGGACAGTCTCTATGGCTACACCTTC	CASSVHEDSLYGYTF
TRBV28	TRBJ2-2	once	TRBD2	TGTGCCAGCAGTTCCGGGACTAGCGGGAGCCACGGGGAGCTGTTTTTT	CASSSGTSGSHGELFF
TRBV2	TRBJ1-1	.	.	TGTGCCAGCAGGACAGAGCGGAACACTGAAGCTTTCTTT	CASRTERNTEAFF
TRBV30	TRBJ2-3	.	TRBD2	TGTGCCTACCGACTAGCGGGAGGTACAGATACGCAGTATTTT	CAYRLAGGTDTQYF
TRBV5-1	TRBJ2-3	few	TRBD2	TGCGCCAGCAGCTTGGCCGGAGGATCTACCGTAGCGGGAGGGCCAGATACGCAGTATTTT	CASSLAGGSTVAGGPDTQYF
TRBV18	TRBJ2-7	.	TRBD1	TGTGCCAGCTCACGAGGACAGGGGGTTTACGAGCAGTACTTC	CASSRGQGVYEQYF
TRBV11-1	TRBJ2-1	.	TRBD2	TGTGCCAGCAGCCACACGGTGGGACTAAACAATGAGCAGTTCTTC	CASSHTVGLNNEQFF
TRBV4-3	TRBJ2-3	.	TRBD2	TGCGCCAGCAGCCAAGAACCTAGCGGGGGGGGAGATACGCAGTATTTT	CASSQEPSGGGDTQYF
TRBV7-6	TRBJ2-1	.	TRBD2	TGTGCCAGCAGCCGCGATAGCGGGAGATACCCCTACAATGAGCAGTTCTTC	CASSRDSGRYPYNEQFF
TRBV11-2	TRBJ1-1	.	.	TGTGCCAGCAGCTTAGTAGGGGACACTCCTATTTTCTTT	CASSLVGDTPIFF
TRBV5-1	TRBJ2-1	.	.	TGCGCCAGCAGCGAACAGGAATTGGGCCCCTACTACAATGAGCAGTTCTTC	CASSEQELGPYYNEQFF